A single sample is the source of the 10 T cell receptor beta chains below, sequenced in a study of T cells in Graves' hyperthyroidism and ophthalmopathy. RNA transcripts served as the template for amplifying TCR beta CDR3 regions. First-round RT-PCR targeting the TCR CDR3 was performed with the HTBI primer set. TCRdb used MiXCR to reprocess the multiplex PCR reads, holding one entry per CDR3 protein. Of approximately 640,000 distinct CDR3 sequences listed, nearly 45% were seen once; the top ten hold under 8%. Sequenced sample: peripheral blood or thyroid tissue (not recorded which). The receptor set was obtained from an adult man with Graves' disease, either hyperthyroidism or ophthalmopathy (not recorded which).

The J gene is TRBJ1-5, the V gene TRBV2; D remains unclear. This CDR3 region has 14 residues. V gave up 5 bases and J gave up 2 bases, with 10 bases separating them. CDR1 SNHLY and CDR2 FYNNEI come from the germline V gene. CDR3 sequence: CASSYEPRNQPQHF. The CDR3 region has the DNA TGTGCCAGCAGTTACGAGCCACGCAATCAGCCCCAGCATTTT. Full variable domain (outside the CDR3, taken from reference TRBV2 and TRBJ1-5): EPEVTQTPSHQVTQMGQEVILRCVPISNHLYFYWYRQILGQKVEFLVSFYNNEISEKSEIFDDQFSVERPDGSNFTLKIRSTKLEDSAMYFCASSYEPRNQPQHFGDGTRLSIL.

J is TRBJ2-6 and V is TRBV7-8; TRBD1 is a possible D gene (7 bases). Per germline, CDR1 SGHVS and CDR2 FQNEAQ. Deletions cut 5 bases from V and 2 bases from J, with 28 bases between. The CDR3 is made up of 21 amino acids. CDR3 bases: TGTGCCAGCAGCCAAGTCCGAGAAGAACAGGGGACGGGGGCTGGGGCCAACGTCCTGACTTTC. Its protein is CASSQVREEQGTGAGANVLTF.

The table lists this clonotype with a few counts. V is TRBV7-9 and J is TRBJ1-3; weak D call: TRBD1 (5 bases). In germline, CDR1 is SEHNR, CDR2 FQNEAQ (reference sequence). The CDR3 totals 16 residues. V lost 5 bases and J lost 3, with 17 bases in between. CDR3 nucleotide sequence: TGTGCCAGCAGCCCTGGGTTGGGGCGAGGTGGAAACACCATATATTTT. Amino acid sequence: CASSPGLGRGGNTIYF.

This clonotype was seen only a few times. A read error may produce the germline difference seen at one junction end. This chain connects TRBV10-3 to TRBJ2-7; D remains unclear. The CDR3 totals 13 residues. Germline assignment: CDR1 ENHRY and CDR2 SYGVKD. CDR3 nucleotides: TGTGCCAGCAGTTCCTTAACATCCCACGAGCAGTACTTC. Translated: CASSSLTSHEQYF.

This clonotype was seen once. A much larger clone sits a single nucleotide away, making a read error possible. This chain uses TRBV20-1 with TRBJ2-5; maybe TRBD2 (6 bases). The CDR3 has 14 residues. The germline V gene encodes CDR1 DFQATT and CDR2 SNEGSKA (reference sequence). V lost 0 bases to trimming and J lost 5 bases, with 13 bases between them. The CDR3 sequence: CSARDGGYGETQYF. In DNA form, the CDR3 reads TGCAGTGCTAGAGATGGGGGGTATGGGGAGACCCAGTACTTC.

This sequence joins TRBV7-9 and TRBJ1-2, with D tentatively TRBD1 (5 bases). The germline V gene has CDR1 SEHNR and CDR2 FQNEAQ (reference sequence). Trimming stripped 6 bases from V and 4 bases from J, with 24 bases between. The CDR3 totals 17 residues. DNA for the CDR3: TGTGCCAGCAGTTTCCGTTACCGGGACCAGCCGTCCTATGGCTACACCTTC. Its protein is CASSFRYRDQPSYGYTF. The full variable domain, rest sourced from reference TRBV7-9 and TRBJ1-2, is DTGVSQNPRHKITKRGQNVTFRCDPISEHNRLYWYRQTLGQGPEFLTYFQNEAQLEKSRLLSDRFSAERPKGSFSTLEIQRTEQGDSAMYLCASSFRYRDQPSYGYTFGSGTRLTVV.

This sequence joins TRBV11-2 and TRBJ1-6; a weak D match, TRBD1 (5 bases). V dropped 5 bases and J dropped 1 base, with 18 bases sitting between them. The V gene's germline CDR1 is SGHAT and CDR2 FQNNGV. The CDR3 length is 18 residues. The DNA for the CDR3 is TGTGCCAGCAGCCAAGGAGCTCAGGGTGAATCCTATAATTCACCCCTCCACTTT. This codes for CASSQGAQGESYNSPLHF.

This clonotype was detected many times. The chain uses TRBV6-6 and TRBJ2-5; D gene unclear. Trimming cost V 6 bases and J 5 bases, with 7 bases left between them. This CDR3 is 11 amino acids long. CDR1 and CDR2 (germline): MNHNY, SVGAGI (reference sequence). CDR3 in amino acids: CASSPKETQYF. DNA for the CDR3: TGTGCCAGCAGCCCCAAGGAGACCCAGTACTTC.

There are many counts of this clonotype. V and J are TRBV7-8 and TRBJ1-5, with D possibly being TRBD1 (5 bases). From germline, CDR1 is SGHVS and CDR2 FQNEAQ. CDR3 length: 14 residues. V was shortened by 5 bases and J by 6 bases, with 14 bases between the two germline ends. For the CDR3, the DNA is TGTGCCAGCAGCCCCAGGGCGGGGGGTCAGCCCCAGCATTTT. It is translated as CASSPRAGGQPQHF.

This clonotype came up many times. The chain carries TRBV7-6 and TRBJ1-3; D unresolved. CDR3 length equals 14 residues. Trimming took off 4 bases at V and 0 bases at J, with 7 bases between the two ends. Germline V lookup: CDR1 SGHVS, CDR2 FNYEAQ. As DNA, the CDR3 is TGTGCCAGCAGCTCTCAGCGCTCTGGAAACACCATATATTTT. It is translated as CASSSQRSGNTIYF. The whole variable domain, filled in from reference TRBV7-6 and TRBJ1-3, reads GAGVSQSPRYKVTKRGQDVALRCDPISGHVSLYWYRQALGQGPEFLTYFNYEAQQDKSGLPNDRFSAERPEGSISTLTIQRTEQRDSAMYRCASSSQRSGNTIYFGEGSWLTVV.